These 6 T cell receptor beta chains came from one sample sequenced in a study of T cells in Graves' hyperthyroidism and ophthalmopathy. There were TCR beta CDR3 regions amplified from RNA transcripts. The TCR CDR3 first-round RT-PCR relied on the HTBI primer set. One entry per CDR3 protein results from TCRdb running MiXCR on the multiplex PCR reads. Found here are around 500,000 distinct CDR3 sequences, 22% of them singletons; the top ten hold around 47%. Sequences were obtained from blood. The receptors here all came from a woman in her 70s with Graves' ophthalmopathy.

This clonotype came up a few times. The rearrangement links TRBV30 to TRBJ2-1; TRBD2 agrees at 11 bases. This CDR3 has 14 amino acids. Germline loops: CDR1 GTSNPN, CDR2 SVGIG (reference sequence). Trimming cost V 2 bases and J 8 bases; bases outside gene matches: 5. Here the CDR3 reads CAWSTSGRFHEQFF. The CDR3 bases are TGTGCCTGGAGTACTAGCGGGAGATTTCATGAGCAGTTCTTC. The full variable domain, completed using reference TRBV30 and TRBJ2-1, is SQTIHQWPATLVQPVGSPLSLECTVEGTSNPNLYWYRQAAGRGLQLLFYSVGIGQISSEVPQNLSASRPQDRQFILSSKKLLLSDSGFYLCAWSTSGRFHEQFFGPGTRLTVL.

For this clonotype: A much larger clone lies a single base off, so this may be a read error. This chain uses TRBV6-1 with TRBJ2-7; 11 bases are shared with TRBD2. CDR3 length: 17 residues. Germline loops: CDR1 MNHNS, CDR2 SASEGT. For the CDR3, the DNA is TGTGCCAGCAGCATGCATACGACTAGCGGGACTTCCTACAAGCAGTACTTC. Amino acid sequence: CASSMHTTSGTSYKQYF.

This clonotype was detected only a few times. The chain couples TRBV3-1 to TRBJ1-3; D unclear. The V end was cut by 1 base, the J end by 0 bases, with 7 bases between. The CDR3 has 15 residues. CDR1 is LGHDT, CDR2 YNNKEL, per germline (reference sequence). CDR3 sequence reads: CASSQVFPSGNTIYF. The CDR3 DNA is TGTGCCAGCAGCCAAGTCTTCCCCTCTGGAAACACCATATATTTT.

In this sample, this clonotype turned up a few times. The chain links TRBV7-2 to TRBJ1-2; no clear D gene. CDR1 SGHTA and CDR2 FQGNSA come from the germline V gene. Trimming took off 0 bases at V and 4 bases at J, with 9 bases between the two ends. The CDR3 length is 14 residues. Written as DNA, the CDR3 is TGTGCCAGCAGCTTAGCGGAAGGGAGCTATGGCTACACCTTC. Translating gives CASSLAEGSYGYTF.

This clonotype turned up a few times. DNA of the CDR3: TGTGCCAGCAGCTTAGCGTCGTTAGTTCTAGCGGGAGGTGGCAATGAGCAGTTCTTC. Translating gives CASSLASLVLAGGGNEQFF. The chain carries TRBV7-2 and TRBJ2-1; 11 bases are shared with TRBD2. Germline trimming cut 0 bases from V and 6 bases from J; bases unmatched to any gene: 13. This CDR3 spans 19 amino acids. Germline V gene data show CDR1 as SGHTA and CDR2 as FQGNSA.

Comment on this clonotype: It may be a read error: a sequence one base away is much more abundant. The rearrangement uses TRBV5-5 and TRBJ2-7, with unresolved D. V lost 4 bases and J lost 0, with 11 bases in between. The CDR3 spans 14 residues. CDR1 is SGHKS and CDR2 is YYEKEE in the germline V gene (reference sequence). CDR3 protein: CASSPRAISYEQYF. DNA for the CDR3: TGTGCCAGCAGCCCCCGGGCCATCTCCTACGAGCAGTACTTC.